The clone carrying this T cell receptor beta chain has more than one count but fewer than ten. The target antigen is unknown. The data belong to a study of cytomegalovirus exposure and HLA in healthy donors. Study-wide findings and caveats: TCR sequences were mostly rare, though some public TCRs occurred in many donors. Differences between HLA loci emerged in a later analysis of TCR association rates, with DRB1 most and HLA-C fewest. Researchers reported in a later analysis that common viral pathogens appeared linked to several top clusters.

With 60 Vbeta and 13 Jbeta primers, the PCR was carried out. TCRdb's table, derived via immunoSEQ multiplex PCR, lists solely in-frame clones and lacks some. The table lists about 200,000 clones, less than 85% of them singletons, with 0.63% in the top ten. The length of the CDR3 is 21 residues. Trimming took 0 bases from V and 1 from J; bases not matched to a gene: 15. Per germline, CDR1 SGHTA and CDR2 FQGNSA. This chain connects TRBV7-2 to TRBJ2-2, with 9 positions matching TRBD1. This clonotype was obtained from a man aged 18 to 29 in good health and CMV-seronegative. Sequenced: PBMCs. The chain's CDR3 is CASSLASLPGQGVGNTGELFF. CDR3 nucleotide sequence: TGTGCCAGCAGCTTAGCAAGCCTACCGGGACAGGGAGTAGGGAACACCGGGGAGCTGTTTTTT.